This T cell receptor (beta chain) was captured in a study of T-cell reconstitution after alpha-beta-depleted transplantation in children. General study findings and limits: Reported findings indicate that, about two months after transplant, alpha-beta T cells came from several hundred expanded clones, which were derived from non-depleted graft cells. Surviving thymic progenitors and recipient T cells were the source of high TCRbeta diversity at day 60 in some patients. It was newly produced T cells that mostly accounted for T-cell counts and diversity one year after transplant.

Germline V gene data show CDR1 as ENHRY and CDR2 as SYGVKD. V was clipped by 8 bases and J by 1 base, with 8 bases between them. The CDR3 totals 12 residues. Details on this clonotype: Its antigen remains unidentified.

Construction of the TCRbeta library involved unique molecular identifiers. Each CDR3 protein gets one entry after TCRdb re-called the PCR reads with MiXCR. The repertoire has 250,000 to 300,000 distinct CDR3 sequences, less than 9.5% of them found once; the top ten carry about 9.1%. The sample here was peripheral blood, taken 360 days after TCRalphabeta/CD19-depleted stem cell transplant. The sequence was collected from a female patient aged 2-10 years who had a stem cell transplant for Fanconi anemia, so the T cells may come from the graft donor. The chain couples TRBV10-3 to TRBJ1-1; D call uncertain. The CDR3 protein is CAIGKTNTEAFF. CDR3 bases: TGTGCCATCGGGAAAACGAACACTGAAGCTTTCTTT.